One and the same sample provided the 25 T cell receptor beta chains below, sequenced in a study of early T cells in non-severe SARS-CoV-2 infection (TCRdb year 2021). Libraries came from 5' RACE. The sample was run on a NextSeq 500. Clones were called with MiXCR by TCRdb after fastp trimmed the public reads at Q25, and only in-frame beta chains were retained. Each CDR3 protein appears once, grouped with its most common genes and DNA. For this sample the table gives about 110,000 distinct CDR3 sequences, of which 12% were detected only once. Around 3.1% of the sample goes to the ten largest clones. The sequenced material came from whole blood. Receptors were obtained from an adult who was a healthcare worker with PCR-confirmed SARS-CoV-2 infection or an uninfected control (not recorded which).

The chain links TRBV29-1 to TRBJ2-7; 9 positions match TRBD1. V shed 6 bases, J shed 1 base, and the junction held 1 base outside the gene matches. The germline CDR1 and CDR2 sequences are SQVTM and ANQGSEA. The CDR3 has 12 amino acids. CDR3 DNA: TGCAGCGTACAGGGGGCTTCCTACGAGCAGTACTTC. Translated, it gives CSVQGASYEQYF.

This clonotype came up a few times. The chain combines TRBV7-9 with TRBJ1-4; D possibly corresponds to TRBD1 (5 bases). The V gene's germline CDR1 is SEHNR and CDR2 FQNEAQ (reference sequence). The CDR3 is 18 amino acids. Trimming cost V 5 bases and J 0 bases, with 19 bases left between them. The CDR3 DNA reads as TGTGCCAGCAGCCCCGGGGGTCGTCAAGGGGCAACTAATGAAAAACTGTTTTTT. It yields the protein CASSPGGRQGATNEKLFF.

The chain uses TRBV29-1 and TRBJ2-6, with D hard to call. V lost 0 bases to trimming and J lost 1 base, with 10 bases between them. CDR3 length equals 16 residues. The germline CDR1 and CDR2 sequences are SQVTM and ANQGSEA. The CDR3 sequence: CSVEDPWGSGANVLTF. CDR3 DNA: TGCAGCGTTGAAGATCCGTGGGGTTCTGGGGCCAACGTCCTGACTTTC.

The rearrangement links TRBV18 to TRBJ2-1, with unresolved D. In germline, CDR1 is KGHSH, CDR2 LQKENI. V lost 1 base to trimming and J lost 7 bases, with 11 bases between them. The CDR3 totals 14 residues. CDR3 bases: TGTGCCAGCTCACCACTAGGTGGTACGAATGAGCAGTTCTTC. Translating gives CASSPLGGTNEQFF.

In its sample, this clonotype was seen many times. The chain uses TRBV5-1 and TRBJ2-3, with 14 bases aligning to TRBD2. The J segment lost 4 bases and the V segment lost 5 bases, leaving 12 bases of the junction unmatched. Germline loops: CDR1 SGHRS, CDR2 YFSETQ. The CDR3 spans 18 residues. CDR3: CASRNPGLAGVGADTQYF. For the CDR3, the DNA is TGCGCCAGCAGAAACCCGGGACTAGCGGGAGTCGGGGCAGATACGCAGTATTTT.

The chain couples TRBV10-3 to TRBJ1-1; tentatively, D is TRBD1 (5 bases). Germline CDR1 and CDR2: ENHRY and SYGVKD. This CDR3 is 14 amino acids long. Trimming left V 4 bases short and J 5 bases short, with 14 bases between. The CDR3 sequence is CAISGREGSTEAFF. The CDR3 nucleotides are TGTGCCATCAGTGGGCGTGAGGGGTCTACTGAAGCTTTCTTT.

In this sample, this clonotype turned up many times. The chain has TRBV7-8 and TRBJ2-5; 13 bases align to TRBD2. The CDR3 runs 16 residues. Germline lookup yields CDR1 SGHVS and CDR2 FQNEAQ. Germline trimming cut 5 bases from V and 5 bases from J; bases unmatched to any gene: 8. This CDR3 reads CASSRGTSGEGETQYF. The CDR3 DNA sequence: TGTGCCAGCAGCCGTGGGACTAGCGGGGAGGGGGAGACCCAGTACTTC.

This clonotype was counted a few times. This sequence joins TRBV29-1 and TRBJ1-1; 7 bases match TRBD1. The germline V gene has CDR1 SQVTM and CDR2 ANQGSEA. This CDR3 is built from 15 residues. CDR3 coding DNA: TGCAGAGGCCCCATCGACAGGGCACTGAACACTGAAGCTTTCTTT. It specifies CRGPIDRALNTEAFF.

This clonotype has just one count. A much larger clone lies one base from this, so it may be a read error. V gene TRBV29-1 combines with J gene TRBJ2-3, with 12 bases lining up with TRBD2. Germline CDR1 and CDR2: SQVTM and ANQGSEA. This CDR3 contains 16 residues. Trimming cost V 7 bases and J 3 bases; bases outside gene matches: 11. The CDR3 spells CSALAELAGGTDTQYF. CDR3 DNA: TGCAGCGCCCTTGCCGAACTAGCGGGGGGTACAGATACGCAGTATTTT.

There are many counts of this clonotype. This sequence joins TRBV2 and TRBJ2-5, with 8 bases matching TRBD2. The CDR3 consists of 15 residues. V lost 6 bases and J lost 5; bases outside the gene matches: 11. The germline CDR1 and CDR2 sequences are SNHLY and FYNNEI. CDR3 DNA: TGTGCCAGCAGGGTTCGGGAAGCGGGAGCCGAGACCCAGTACTTC. Protein: CASRVREAGAETQYF.

The count of this clonotype is one. The genes are TRBV5-1 and TRBJ2-3, with a weak D call TRBD2 (7 bases). The V and J ends lost 4 bases and 2 bases respectively, with 20 bases between them. Germline V CDR1 and CDR2: SGHRS, YFSETQ. CDR3 length: 17 residues. CDR3 amino acids: CASSAGGRELHTDTQYF. The CDR3 DNA is TGCGCCAGCAGCGCCGGGGGGCGGGAGTTACACACAGATACGCAGTATTTT.

The V gene is TRBV20-1, the J gene TRBJ2-7, with 10 bases lining up with TRBD1. The CDR3 sequence is 16 residues long. Trimming took 6 bases from V and 3 from J; bases not matched to a gene: 14. Germline CDR1 reads DFQATT; CDR2 reads SNEGSKA (reference sequence). The CDR3 region is CSAAGPGDRGVYEQYF. The CDR3 DNA is TGCAGTGCCGCCGGTCCGGGGGACAGGGGAGTCTACGAGCAGTACTTC.

With respect to this clonotype: A much larger clone differs from this one at a single base, so this may be a read error. J is TRBJ2-5 and V is TRBV12-3 or TRBV12-4, with D unresolved. This CDR3 is built from 14 residues. The CDR3 loop reads CVSSNNVVQETQYF. The CDR3 DNA sequence: TGTGTCAGCTCGAACAACGTGGTCCAAGAGACCCAGTACTTC.

The rearrangement joins TRBV6-6 to TRBJ1-5; D is possibly TRBD1 (6 bases). The CDR3 is 13 residues long. Germline CDR1 reads MNHNY; CDR2 reads SVGAGI (reference sequence). The DNA of the CDR3 is TGTGACACATTGACAGGTAGCAATCAGCCCCAGCATTTT. Translated: CDTLTGSNQPQHF.

This clonotype appeared many times. The chain carries TRBV12-3 or TRBV12-4 and TRBJ1-6; no clear D gene. Trimming took off 4 bases at V and 7 bases at J, with 14 bases between the two ends. This CDR3 comprises 15 residues. The CDR3 here is CASSSIGGGNSPLHF. CDR3 sequence (DNA): TGTGCCAGCAGTTCTATAGGCGGCGGGAATTCACCCCTCCACTTT.

V gene TRBV9 combines with J gene TRBJ1-1, with unresolved D. The V and J ends lost 0 bases and 3 bases respectively, with 9 bases between them. The CDR3 totals 14 residues. Germline V lookup: CDR1 SGDLS, CDR2 YYNGEE. CDR3 loop: CASSVAGEDTEAFF. The DNA for the CDR3 is TGTGCCAGCAGCGTAGCTGGGGAGGACACTGAAGCTTTCTTT.

Only a few counts were recorded for this clonotype. The chain combines TRBV7-9 with TRBJ1-4; 10 bases agree with TRBD1. The junction had 9 bases not matched to a gene; V was cut back by 5 bases and J by 0 bases. The V gene's germline CDR1 is SEHNR and CDR2 FQNEAQ (reference sequence). This CDR3 spans 18 amino acids. The CDR3 here is CASSARQGALTTNEKLFF. CDR3 in DNA: TGTGCCAGCAGCGCGCGACAGGGGGCCCTTACAACTAATGAAAAACTGTTTTTT.

This clonotype was seen more than once but under ten times. V and J are TRBV3-1 and TRBJ2-3, with no clear D. Germline CDR1 LGHDT, CDR2 YNNKEL (reference sequence). The V gene lost 4 bases and the J gene lost 5 bases, with 13 bases spanning the gap. CDR3 length equals 14 residues. CDR3 DNA sequence: TGTGCCAGCAGCCCACGGCTCCTCGGAGATACGCAGTATTTT. Protein product: CASSPRLLGDTQYF.

This clonotype came up many times. The chain carries TRBV21-1 and TRBJ2-2; the D call of TRBD1 is as the table states it, not checked on the DNA. TRBV21-1 is reported as a pseudogene. The CDR3 contains 16 residues. The CDR3 nucleotides are TGTGCCAGCAGCCTCCGACAGGGATTGGACACCGGGGAGCTGTTTTTT. Translation: CASSLRQGLDTGELFF.

This clonotype showed up just a few times. The chain couples TRBV19 to TRBJ1-5, with D hard to call. V was clipped by 0 bases and J by 2 bases, with 8 bases between them. CDR1 is LNHDA, CDR2 SQIVND, per germline (reference sequence). This CDR3 has 15 amino acids. Written as DNA, the CDR3 is TGTGCCAGTAGTATAGAGGAACAGCGCAATCAGCCCCAGCATTTT. This gives the protein CASSIEEQRNQPQHF.

This clonotype showed up just a few times. The chain recombines TRBV7-9 with TRBJ2-1, with D tentatively TRBD2 (5 bases). CDR3 length: 15 amino acids. The germline gives CDR1 SEHNR, CDR2 FQNEAQ (reference sequence). Trimming cost V 2 bases and J 4 bases, with 12 bases left between them. This chain's CDR3 is CASSLKELGYNEQFF. Here the CDR3 DNA reads TGTGCCAGCAGCTTAAAGGAACTAGGTTACAATGAGCAGTTCTTC. The full variable domain, its missing parts supplied by reference TRBV7-9 and TRBJ2-1, is DTGVSQNPRHKITKRGQNVTFRCDPISEHNRLYWYRQTLGQGPEFLTYFQNEAQLEKSRLLSDRFSAERPKGSFSTLEIQRTEQGDSAMYLCASSLKELGYNEQFFGPGTRLTVL.

The sample holds a few counts of this clonotype. The chain carries TRBV7-9 and TRBJ2-6, with 8 bases fitting TRBD1. Trimming took 5 bases from V and 0 from J; bases not matched to a gene: 12. The length of the CDR3 is 19 residues. Germline assignment: CDR1 SEHNR and CDR2 FQNEAQ (reference sequence). In DNA form, the CDR3 reads TGTGCCAGCAGCCCCTCGCTGGGACAGGCCGCCTCTGGGGCCAACGTCCTGACTTTC. Translated, it gives CASSPSLGQAASGANVLTF.

This clonotype was counted between two and nine times. This chain uses TRBV20-1 with TRBJ1-2; 11 bases agree with TRBD1. In germline, CDR1 is DFQATT, CDR2 SNEGSKA (reference sequence). This CDR3 contains 14 residues. The J segment lost 7 bases and the V segment lost 3 bases, leaving 7 bases of the junction unmatched. CDR3 bases: TGCAGTGCTAGCCGGACAGGGGGCCTGGCTGGCTACACCTTC. It is translated as CSASRTGGLAGYTF.

This clonotype was detected only a few times. V usage is TRBV29-1 and J usage is TRBJ2-3, with D hard to call. Germline-derived CDR1 and CDR2 are SQVTM and ANQGSEA. Trimming cost V 4 bases and J 2 bases, with 10 bases left between them. This CDR3 spans 13 amino acids. DNA of the CDR3: TGCAGCGTTGCCTCCCGGGTCACAGATACGCAGTATTTT. Translating it yields CSVASRVTDTQYF.

This clonotype was seen repeatedly, ten times or more. The V gene is TRBV5-1, the J gene TRBJ2-3, with 7 nucleotides matching TRBD1. From germline, CDR1 is SGHRS and CDR2 YFSETQ. This CDR3 region has 14 residues. V gave up 4 bases and J gave up 2 bases; unmatched junction bases: 4. CDR3: CASSKGQYTDTQYF. CDR3 DNA sequence: TGCGCCAGCAGCAAGGGACAGTACACAGATACGCAGTATTTT.